The clone carrying this T cell receptor (beta chain) was picked up one time. No antigen is known for it. The sample is drawn from a study of cytomegalovirus exposure and HLA in healthy donors. The PCR was carried out with 60 Vbeta primers and 13 Jbeta primers. Repertoires were generated with immunoSEQ multiplex PCR, while TCRdb's copy carries only in-frame clones and drops some. The sample holds roughly 100,000 clones, about 70% seen once. Germline lookup yields CDR1 SGHVS and CDR2 FQNEAQ. The CDR3 is 15 amino acids. J was trimmed by 5 bases and V by 6 bases; bases with no gene match: 8. Study-wide points: Cytomegalovirus association was assigned to some 160 TCR beta chains. Within an earlier analysis, most TCR beta V segments proved productive either about 90% or about 30% of the time.

This TCR was sampled from a man between 25 and 39 years old in good health and CMV-seronegative. The chain carries TRBV7-8 and TRBJ1-4, with 8 bases identical to TRBD1. The sequenced material came from PBMCs. CDR3 sequence: CASRAQGARNEKLFF. The DNA of the CDR3 is TGTGCCAGCAGGGCGCAGGGGGCTCGAAATGAAAAACTGTTTTTT.